This T cell receptor beta chain was found in a study of T cells in Graves' hyperthyroidism and ophthalmopathy. Ophthalmopathy cases met thresholds of Clinical Activity Score at least 3, NOSPECS grade at least 4 and duration under 3 months. This clonotype was seen at least ten times. Amplification yielded TCR beta CDR3 regions, with RNA transcripts as the source. In the first-round RT-PCR of the TCR CDR3, the HTBI primer set was used. MiXCR, run by TCRdb on the multiplex PCR reads, gives a single entry per CDR3 protein. Among roughly 400,000 distinct CDR3 sequences, over 13% were seen once, and the ten largest hold 25% to 30%. CDR3 length: 14 amino acids. The germline gives CDR1 MDHEN, CDR2 SYDVKM. V was trimmed by 3 bases and J by 8 bases, leaving 15 bases between them.

Input material: blood. The clonotype originates from a man aged 50 or older with Graves' ophthalmopathy. The chain joins TRBV28 to TRBJ2-3; D may be TRBD2 (6 bases). The chain's CDR3 is CASSFTLSGATQYF. The DNA of the CDR3 is TGTGCCAGCAGTTTTACGTTGTCGGGAGCTACGCAGTATTTT. Looking up the rest from reference TRBV28 and TRBJ2-3 gives the full variable domain: DVKVTQSSRYLVKRTGEKVFLECVQDMDHENMFWYRQDPGLGLRLIYFSYDVKMKEKGDIPEGYSVSREKKERFSLILESASTNQTSMYLCASSFTLSGATQYFGPGTRLTVL.